This T cell receptor beta chain emerged from a study of T cell clonality in common variable immunodeficiency. V dropped 6 bases and J dropped 4; count of bases not matched to a gene: 5. The CDR3 has 14 amino acids. The V gene's germline CDR1 is MNHNS and CDR2 SASEGT. Both groups were predominantly of Caucasian heritage. The repertoire was sequenced with immunoSEQ multiplex PCR; TCRdb's copy has only in-frame clones and lacks some. The record shows roughly 32,000 clones for this sample, with no singletons present. This clone has at least ten counts. Read coverage stops 3 residues before the CDR3 terminus; the germline J gene supplies the remainder.

This sequence joins TRBV6-1 and TRBJ2-7, with 11 positions matching TRBD2. This receptor was taken from a person aged 18-69 years in good health. Specimen: peripheral blood mononuclear cells. The CDR3 spells CASSEIAGGYEQYF. The DNA read from the CDR3 is TGTGCCAGCAGCGAAATAGCGGGAGGGTACGAG.